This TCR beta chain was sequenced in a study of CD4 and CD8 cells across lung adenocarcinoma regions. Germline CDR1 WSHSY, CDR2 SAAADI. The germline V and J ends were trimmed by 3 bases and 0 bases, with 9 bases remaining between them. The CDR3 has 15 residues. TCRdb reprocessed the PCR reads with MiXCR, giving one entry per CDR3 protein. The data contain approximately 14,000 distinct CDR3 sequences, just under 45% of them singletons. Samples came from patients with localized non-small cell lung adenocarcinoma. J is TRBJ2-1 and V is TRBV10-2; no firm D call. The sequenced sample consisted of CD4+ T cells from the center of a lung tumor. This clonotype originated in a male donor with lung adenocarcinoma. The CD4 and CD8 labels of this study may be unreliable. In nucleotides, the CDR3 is TGCGCCAGCAGTGACCCGACAATCTCCTACAATGAGCAGTTCTTC. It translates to CASSDPTISYNEQFF.